These T cell receptor beta chains were read from a single sample in a study of pediatric ulcerative colitis. The repertoire was sequenced with immunoSEQ multiplex PCR; TCRdb's copy has only in-frame clones and lacks some. The sample holds around 68,000 clones, 77% seen once. The sequencing input was blood. These receptors all come from a boy between 10 and 17 years old with moderate ulcerative colitis. Both conserved end residues are part of each CDR3. A D gene is named only where the DNA matches it firmly. Size values are once, few and many counts, or a class for expanded clones, and some rows have none.

d_call j_call clone_size v_call cdr3_aa cdr3_nt
NA TRBJ1-5 NA TRBV9 CASSVGTGQPQHF TGTGCCAGCAGCGTAGGGACGGGACAGCCCCAGCATTTT
NA TRBJ1-2 NA TRBV7-8 CASSLAVGGNYGYTF TGTGCCAGCAGCTTAGCCGTCGGGGGGAATTATGGCTACACCTTC
NA TRBJ2-3 NA TRBV29-1 CSAEGGTDTQYF TGCAGCGCTGAAGGGGGGACAGATACGCAGTATTTT
NA TRBJ2-7 NA TRBV19 CASSIDDPTAAYEQYF TGTGCCAGTAGTATAGATGATCCCACAGCCGCCTACGAGCAGTACTTC
TRBD2 TRBJ2-1 NA TRBV4-3 CASSQDLPGGRDEQFF TGCGCCAGCAGCCAAGATCTCCCGGGAGGTCGGGATGAGCAGTTCTTC
NA TRBJ2-5 NA TRBV25-1 CASSGDGGSRETQYF TGTGCCAGCAGTGGGGACGGGGGCTCAAGAGAGACCCAGTACTTC
NA TRBJ1-1 few TRBV9 CASDPRGNTEAFF TGTGCCAGCGATCCCAGGGGTAACACTGAAGCTTTCTTT
NA TRBJ2-7 NA TRBV10-2 CASSEWQLYYEQYF TGCGCCAGCAGTGAGTGGCAGCTCTACTACGAGCAGTACTTC
TRBD1 TRBJ1-3 NA TRBV30 CAIGTGIFFGNTIYF TGTGCAATCGGGACAGGGATCTTCTTTGGAAACACCATATATTTT
TRBD1 TRBJ2-1 NA TRBV29-1 CSALGQWDNEQFF TGCAGCGCCCTGGGACAGTGGGACAATGAGCAGTTCTTC
NA TRBJ1-1 few TRBV30 CAWMRLMNTEAFF TGTGCCTGGATGAGATTGATGAACACTGAAGCTTTCTTT
TRBD1 TRBJ1-3 NA TRBV7-2 CASSRRTGSGNTIYF TGTGCCAGCAGCCGCCGGACAGGGTCTGGAAACACCATATATTTT
NA TRBJ1-1 NA TRBV6-1 CASIKAGNTEAFF TGTGCCAGCATCAAGGCAGGGAACACTGAAGCTTTCTTT
TRBD1 TRBJ1-4 few TRBV7-2 CASSLARGQGKWDEKLFF TGTGCCAGCAGCTTAGCGCGAGGACAGGGGAAATGGGATGAAAAACTGTTTTTT
TRBD1 TRBJ1-2 NA TRBV9 CASSEGGQGSYYGYTF TGTGCCAGCAGCGAGGGGGGACAGGGGTCTTACTATGGCTACACCTTC
NA TRBJ2-5 NA TRBV5-4 CASSSDRRGETQYF TGTGCCAGCAGCTCTGACCGTCGGGGGGAGACCCAGTACTTC
NA TRBJ1-4 NA TRBV29-1 CSVAVKGKLFF TGCAGCGTTGCAGTGAAGGGGAAACTGTTTTTT
NA TRBJ1-1 NA TRBV9 CASSARVANTEAFF TGTGCCAGCAGCGCCAGGGTGGCGAACACTGAAGCTTTCTTT
NA TRBJ1-5 NA TRBV12-5 CASGLGVNSNQPQHF TGTGCTAGTGGCCTAGGTGTTAATAGCAATCAGCCCCAGCATTTT
TRBD2 TRBJ2-5 NA TRBV7-8 CASSVSGGIQETQYF TGTGCCAGCAGCGTTAGCGGGGGGATACAAGAGACCCAGTACTTC
NA TRBJ1-5 NA TRBV29-1 CSVGSGFNQPQHF TGCAGCGTTGGTTCAGGGTTTAATCAGCCCCAGCATTTT
TRBD1 TRBJ2-1 NA TRBV29-1 CSVRQGAIYNEQFF TGCAGCGTTCGGCAGGGGGCCATCTACAATGAGCAGTTCTTC
NA TRBJ2-1 NA TRBV4-2 CASSQEFLRELNNEQFF TGTGCCAGCAGCCAAGAATTTCTCCGGGAGCTAAACAATGAGCAGTTCTTC
NA TRBJ1-5 NA TRBV7-9 CASSSLDTIWNQPQHF TGTGCCAGCAGCTCCCTGGACACCATTTGGAATCAGCCCCAGCATTTT
NA TRBJ2-3 NA TRBV2 CASSRNGWGAVDTQYF TGTGCCAGCAGTCGGAATGGGTGGGGGGCGGTAGATACGCAGTATTTT
NA TRBJ1-2 NA TRBV19 CASSPRDSTNYGYTF TGTGCCAGTAGTCCCCGGGACTCTACGAACTATGGCTACACCTTC
TRBD1 TRBJ2-3 NA TRBV7-3 CASSLSSGGGIDTQYF TGTGCCAGCAGCTTAAGCTCAGGGGGCGGAATAGATACGCAGTATTTT
NA TRBJ1-4 NA TRBV19 CASSEVTTNEKLFF TGTGCCAGTAGCGAGGTTACAACTAATGAAAAACTGTTTTTT
NA TRBJ1-1 NA TRBV9 CASSRGWGLKNTEAFF TGTGCCAGCAGCCGTGGATGGGGACTCAAGAACACTGAAGCTTTCTTT